A single sample is the source of the 22 T cell receptor beta chains below, sequenced in a study of cytomegalovirus exposure and HLA in healthy donors. PCR employed 60 Vbeta and 13 Jbeta primers. Some clones are missing from TCRdb's copy, which holds only in-frame ones; the method was immunoSEQ multiplex PCR. Of roughly 100,000 clones in the sample, roughly 79% were seen once. The specimen was PBMCs. The receptors come from a woman between 40 and 55 years old in good health and CMV-seronegative.

The rearrangement links TRBV5-6 to TRBJ1-2; no clear D gene. This CDR3 is built from 14 residues. V was clipped by 0 bases and J by 0 bases, with 6 bases between them. Germline V gene data show CDR1 as SGHDT and CDR2 as YYEEEE. The CDR3 region has the DNA TGTGCCAGCAGCTTGGGTACAGCTAACTATGGCTACACCTTC. This sequence encodes CASSLGTANYGYTF.

This rearrangement joins TRBV12-5 to TRBJ2-7, with 9 bases lining up with TRBD1. The CDR3 extends over 14 amino acids. The trim removed 4 bases at V and 3 bases at J, leaving 4 bases unmatched. Germline V gene data show CDR1 as LGHNT and CDR2 as FRNRAP. The chain's CDR3 is CASGSGTGIYEQYF. CDR3 DNA: TGTGCTAGTGGTTCCGGGACAGGGATCTACGAGCAGTACTTC.

This chain connects TRBV9 to TRBJ2-5, with 7 bases aligning to TRBD2. The CDR3 runs 16 residues. The ends lost 0 bases at V and 1 base at J; junction bases unmatched: 6. Germline V lookup: CDR1 SGDLS, CDR2 YYNGEE. CDR3 DNA sequence: TGTGCCAGCAGCGTAGCGGGAGCGGGGAGCCAAGAGACCCAGTACTTC. It yields the protein CASSVAGAGSQETQYF.

This clone has just one count. The chain recombines TRBV7-6 with TRBJ2-1; D gene unclear. The germline CDR1 and CDR2 sequences are SGHVS and FNYEAQ. This CDR3 spans 12 amino acids. V gave up 4 bases and J gave up 12 bases, with 13 bases separating them. The DNA of the CDR3 is TGTGCCAGCAGCTCGGTTTCTGAGAGGCAGTTCTTC. Protein: CASSSVSERQFF.

The gene calls are TRBV27 and TRBJ2-5; 10 nucleotides align to TRBD1. This CDR3 is 15 amino acids long. The V gene end was trimmed by 8 bases and the J gene end by 3 bases; junction bases not matched to a gene: 9. From germline, CDR1 is MNHEY and CDR2 SMNVEV (reference sequence). The CDR3 nucleotides are TGTGCCAGCTCCCCTCTCGGGACAGGGGAAGAGACCCAGTACTTC. Translating it yields CASSPLGTGEETQYF.

The rearrangement joins TRBV23-1 to TRBJ1-1; D unclear. TRBV23-1 is recorded as an ORF, its role being uncertain. This CDR3 region has 12 residues. Trimming pared 4 bases from V and 8 bases from J, leaving 11 bases between. The CDR3 spells CASSRGGVEAFF. DNA for the CDR3: TGCGCCAGCAGTCGTGGCGGAGTCGAAGCTTTCTTT.

V usage is TRBV11-2 and J usage is TRBJ1-1, with unresolved D. The CDR3 length is 13 residues. V shed 1 base and J shed 1 base, with 4 bases lying between them. Germline CDR1 SGHAT, CDR2 FQNNGV. DNA of the CDR3: TGTGCCAGCAGCTTAGGGCAGAACACTGAAGCTTTCTTT. Protein: CASSLGQNTEAFF. The whole variable domain, remainder taken from reference TRBV11-2 and TRBJ1-1, is EAGVAQSPRYKIIEKRQSVAFWCNPISGHATLYWYQQILGQGPKLLIQFQNNGVVDDSQLPKDRFSAERLKGVDSTLKIQPAKLEDSAVYLCASSLGQNTEAFFGQGTRLTVV.

This clone came up a few times. The chain joins TRBV6-6 to TRBJ1-1, with TRBD1 matching 8 bases. Germline V gene data show CDR1 as MNHNY and CDR2 as SVGAGI (reference sequence). V was pared by 2 bases and J by 4 bases, with 3 bases of the junction left unmatched. The CDR3 is made up of 14 amino acids. The CDR3 reads CASSYPTGGTEAFF. In DNA form, the CDR3 reads TGTGCCAGCAGTTACCCTACAGGGGGCACTGAAGCTTTCTTT.

As for this clone: No conserved phenylalanine or tryptophan ends this CDR3, so it is likely a read error. The V and J genes are TRBV6-5 and TRBJ1-4, with 10 bases lining up with TRBD1. CDR3 length: 15 amino acids. Germline V gene data show CDR1 as MNHEY and CDR2 as SVGAGI. The V gene end was trimmed by 4 bases and the J gene end by 4 bases; junction bases not matched to a gene: 3. CDR3 loop: CASSLGDRGNEKLFV. The DNA of the CDR3 is TGTGCCAGCAGTTTAGGGGACAGGGGTAATGAAAAACTGTTTGTT.

This chain joins TRBV6-5 and TRBJ1-1; D perhaps matches TRBD1 (5 bases). The germline V gene encodes CDR1 MNHEY and CDR2 SVGAGI. The CDR3 is 14 amino acids. Trimming stripped 2 bases from V and 0 bases from J, with 7 bases between. The CDR3 region is CASSYGGMNTEAFF. CDR3 nucleotide sequence: TGTGCCAGCAGTTACGGGGGGATGAACACTGAAGCTTTCTTT.

The rearrangement joins TRBV11-2 to TRBJ1-3; D is undetermined. This CDR3 spans 15 amino acids. CDR1 SGHAT and CDR2 FQNNGV come from the germline V gene. Trimming cost V 0 bases and J 2 bases, with 8 bases left between them. CDR3 sequence (DNA): TGTGCCAGCAGCTTAGATTGGGCTACTGGAAACACCATATATTTT. Protein sequence: CASSLDWATGNTIYF.

The rearrangement joins TRBV5-6 to TRBJ1-1; D gene ambiguous. V was clipped by 0 bases and J by 1 base, with 10 bases between them. This CDR3 has 15 residues. The germline gives CDR1 SGHDT, CDR2 YYEEEE. CDR3: CASSLAGWPNTEAFF. CDR3 sequence (DNA): TGTGCCAGCAGCTTGGCGGGTTGGCCGAACACTGAAGCTTTCTTT.

The J gene is TRBJ2-5, the V gene TRBV6-5; D is undetermined. The CDR3 spans 13 residues. Germline CDR1 reads MNHEY; CDR2 reads SVGAGI. Trimming shortened V by 3 bases and J by 2 bases, and 7 bases separated the two germline ends. The DNA for the CDR3 is TGTGCCAGCAGTTATCGGGTACAAGAGACCCAGTACTTC. It specifies CASSYRVQETQYF.

This clone appeared once. V gene TRBV18 combines with J gene TRBJ2-7; 8 bases fit TRBD1. Trimming took 1 base from V and 5 from J; bases not matched to a gene: 4. The CDR3 loop spans 14 amino acids. Germline loops: CDR1 KGHSH, CDR2 LQKENI. For the CDR3, the DNA is TGTGCCAGCTCACCACGGGACAGGACAAACGAGCAGTACTTC. Amino acid sequence: CASSPRDRTNEQYF.

The chain recombines TRBV5-5 with TRBJ2-5, with a weak D call TRBD2 (6 bases). Germline V CDR1 and CDR2: SGHKS, YYEKEE (reference sequence). The CDR3 covers 16 residues. Trimming removed 3 bases at V and 1 base at J, with 16 bases between. In DNA form, the CDR3 reads TGTGCCAGCAGCTGGGCGGCTAGCGAGCGCCAAGAGACCCAGTACTTC. This translates into CASSWAASERQETQYF.

The chain uses TRBV5-4 and TRBJ2-2; TRBD1 agrees at 8 bases. The V and J ends lost 2 bases and 5 bases, in that order; junction bases with no gene match: 14. The CDR3 loop spans 18 amino acids. In germline, CDR1 is SGHNT, CDR2 YYREEE (reference sequence). CDR3 amino acids: CASSFNLRTGSGTGELFF. CDR3 coding DNA: TGTGCCAGCAGCTTCAACTTAAGGACAGGGAGTGGTACCGGGGAGCTGTTTTTT.

V and J are TRBV6-6 and TRBJ1-1, with D hard to call. Germline V gene data show CDR1 as MNHNY and CDR2 as SVGAGI (reference sequence). V was pared by 2 bases and J by 6 bases, with 13 bases between. The CDR3 covers 14 residues. The CDR3 protein is CASSYGDRVPEAFF. In DNA, the CDR3 is TGTGCCAGCAGTTACGGAGACCGGGTCCCTGAAGCTTTCTTT.

CDR3 sequence (DNA): TGTGCCAGCAGCTTAGAATACCTGGGACAGGCCTCGAGCGGGACCCAGTACTTC. This translates into CASSLEYLGQASSGTQYF. J is TRBJ2-5 and V is TRBV7-9; 8 nucleotides align to TRBD1. The V and J ends lost 1 base and 7 bases, in that order; junction bases with no gene match: 17. CDR1 and CDR2 from the germline V gene are SEHNR and FQNEAQ (reference sequence). This CDR3 contains 18 residues.

The rearrangement uses TRBV29-1 and TRBJ1-5, with D unresolved. Per the germline V gene, CDR1 is SQVTM and CDR2 is ANQGSEA. This CDR3 has 13 residues. This chain's CDR3 is CSPGGRSGQPQHF. The DNA of the CDR3 is TGCAGTCCCGGAGGGAGGTCGGGTCAGCCCCAGCATTTT.

The chain carries TRBV11-2 and TRBJ1-1, with a possible D match to TRBD1 (6 bases). Germline values: CDR1 SGHAT, CDR2 FQNNGV. This CDR3 comprises 13 residues. The germline V and J ends were trimmed by 4 bases and 7 bases, with 13 bases remaining between them. CDR3 in DNA: TGTGCCAGCAGCTGGGGCGGCAGGGGTGAAGCTTTCTTT. Amino acid sequence: CASSWGGRGEAFF.

The J gene is TRBJ2-2, the V gene TRBV9; TRBD1 agrees at 9 bases. Germline-derived CDR1 and CDR2 are SGDLS and YYNGEE. The CDR3 runs to 15 residues. The ends lost 5 bases at V and 6 bases at J; junction bases unmatched: 8. The CDR3 nucleotides are TGTGCCAGCAGTCCTTACAGGGGGCGCGCCGGGGAGCTGTTTTTT. Translating it yields CASSPYRGRAGELFF.

This clone came up once. The chain combines TRBV15 with TRBJ1-3; 7 nucleotides agree with TRBD1. CDR1 and CDR2 from the germline V gene are LNHNV and YYDKDF (reference sequence). J gave up 2 bases and V 5 bases, and 6 bases lay outside the gene matches. This CDR3 has 15 residues. This chain's CDR3 is CATSWPGTAGNTIYF. As DNA, the CDR3 is TGTGCCACCAGCTGGCCCGGGACAGCTGGAAACACCATATATTTT. The whole variable domain, remainder taken from reference TRBV15 and TRBJ1-3, is DAMVIQNPRYQVTQFGKPVTLSCSQTLNHNVMYWYQQKSSQAPKLLFHYYDKDFNNEADTPDNFQSRRPNTSFCFLDIRSPGLGDTAMYLCATSWPGTAGNTIYFGEGSWLTVV.